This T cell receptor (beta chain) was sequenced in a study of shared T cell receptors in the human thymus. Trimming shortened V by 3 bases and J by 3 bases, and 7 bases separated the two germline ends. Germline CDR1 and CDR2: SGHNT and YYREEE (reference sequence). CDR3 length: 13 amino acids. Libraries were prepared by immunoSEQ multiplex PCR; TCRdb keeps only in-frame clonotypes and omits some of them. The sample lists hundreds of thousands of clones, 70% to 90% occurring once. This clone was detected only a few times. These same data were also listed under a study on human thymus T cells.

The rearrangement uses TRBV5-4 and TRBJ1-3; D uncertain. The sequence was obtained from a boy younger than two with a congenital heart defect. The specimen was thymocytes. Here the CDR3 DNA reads TGTGCCAGCAGCTGGAACAGTGGAAACACCATATATTTT. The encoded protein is CASSWNSGNTIYF.